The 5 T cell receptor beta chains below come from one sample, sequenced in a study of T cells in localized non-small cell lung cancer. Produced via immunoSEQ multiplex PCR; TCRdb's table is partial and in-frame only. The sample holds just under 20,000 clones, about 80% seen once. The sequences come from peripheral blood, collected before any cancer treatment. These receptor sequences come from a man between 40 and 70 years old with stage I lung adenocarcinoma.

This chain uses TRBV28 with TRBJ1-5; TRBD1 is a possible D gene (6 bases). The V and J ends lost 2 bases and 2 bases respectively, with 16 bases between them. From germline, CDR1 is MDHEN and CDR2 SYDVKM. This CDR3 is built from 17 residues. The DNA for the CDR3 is TGTGCCAGCAGTTTAGTTCTGGGGGGCGGTGGCAATCAGCCCCAGCATTTT. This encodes CASSLVLGGGGNQPQHF.

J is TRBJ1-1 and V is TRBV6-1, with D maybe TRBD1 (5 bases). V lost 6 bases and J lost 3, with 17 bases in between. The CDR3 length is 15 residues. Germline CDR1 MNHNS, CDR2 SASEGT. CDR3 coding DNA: TGTGCCAGCAGCCAAGTCGGGGGAGGGCACACTGAAGCTTTCTTT. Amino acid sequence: CASSQVGGGHTEAFF.

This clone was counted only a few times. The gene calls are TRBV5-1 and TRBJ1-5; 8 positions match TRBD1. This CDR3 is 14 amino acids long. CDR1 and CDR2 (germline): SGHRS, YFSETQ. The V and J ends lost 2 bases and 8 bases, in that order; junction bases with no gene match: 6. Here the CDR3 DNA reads TGCGCCAGCAGCTTACAGGGGGTGGAGGAGCCCCAGCATTTT. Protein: CASSLQGVEEPQHF.

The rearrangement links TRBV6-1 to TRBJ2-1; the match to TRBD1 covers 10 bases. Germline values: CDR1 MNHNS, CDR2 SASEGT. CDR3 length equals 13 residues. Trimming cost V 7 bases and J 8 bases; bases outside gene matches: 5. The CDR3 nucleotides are TGTGCCAGCATGGGACAGGGGCAGCATGAGCAGTTCTTC. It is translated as CASMGQGQHEQFF.

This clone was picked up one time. The CDR3 DNA sequence: TGTGCCAGCAGCGTAGGGGCTAGCGGGGGGCTGGAGACCCAGTACTTC. Translated: CASSVGASGGLETQYF. The chain is built from TRBV9 and TRBJ2-5, with 11 bases fitting TRBD2. The V segment lost 0 bases and the J segment 5 bases; nucleotides outside the gene matches: 6. There are 16 residues in the CDR3. Germline V gives CDR1 SGDLS, CDR2 YYNGEE.